A selection of T cell receptor beta chains follows, all from one sample in a study of T cell responses to AZD1222 COVID-19 vaccine. Clones were sequenced by immunoSEQ multiplex PCR, and TCRdb holds only the in-frame ones, with some missing. The sample holds under 150,000 clones; more than 85% are singletons and the top ten take 2.8%. The sequencing used peripheral blood, collected on day 0 of AZD1222 vaccination. Receptors were obtained from an adult in good health. CDR3s include the opening cysteine and the closing phenylalanine or tryptophan. A D gene is named only where the DNA matches it firmly. Not every row has a clone size; where given, it reads once, few, many or a size class.

J | V | size | D | DNA | CDR3
TRBJ1-5 | TRBV6-6 | NA | NA | TGTGCCAGCAGCCGATCGGGGGACCTCTATAGCAATCAGCCCCAGCATTTT | CASSRSGDLYSNQPQHF
TRBJ1-5 | TRBV4-1 | NA | NA | TGCGCCAGCAGCCAAGAGTGGGGGAGCAATCAGCCCCAGCATTTT | CASSQEWGSNQPQHF
TRBJ2-2 | TRBV27 | once | NA | TGTGCCAGCAGTTTATGGGGAGAGACCGGGGAGCTGTTTTTT | CASSLWGETGELFF
TRBJ2-2 | TRBV5-1 | NA | NA | TGCGCCAGCAGGGTACGGCCCGTAAACACCGGGGAGCTGTTTTTT | CASRVRPVNTGELFF
TRBJ1-3 | TRBV6-1 | NA | NA | TGTGCCAGCAGTGAAGCAAGAAAGAGCACCATATATTTT | CASSEARKSTIYF
TRBJ2-6 | TRBV24-1 | NA | NA | TGTGCCACCACATATTCTTTGGTCCCTGGGGCCAACGTCCTGACTTTC | CATTYSLVPGANVLTF
TRBJ1-1 | TRBV18 | NA | NA | TGTGCCAGCTCACGTGACAAGAACACTGAAGCTTTCTTT | CASSRDKNTEAFF
TRBJ2-5 | TRBV11-3 | NA | NA | TGTGCCAGCAGCTTACCCTCCTGGACGGCCCAAGAGACCCAGTACTTC | CASSLPSWTAQETQYF
TRBJ1-1 | TRBV5-6 | NA | NA | TGTGCCAGCAGCTTGGGAACAGCTCTCATGAACACTGAAGCTTTCTTT | CASSLGTALMNTEAFF
TRBJ1-2 | TRBV11-2 | NA | NA | TGTGCCAGCAGCTTAGCTGACGTCGGGGTTTGGAACTATGGCTACACCTTC | CASSLADVGVWNYGYTF
TRBJ1-1 | TRBV5-5 | NA | NA | TGTGCCAGCATCCGGAGTGCGGGGAACACTGAAGCTTTCTTT | CASIRSAGNTEAFF
TRBJ2-1 | TRBV24-1 | NA | NA | TGTGCCACCAGTGAAGGTGGACGTGAGCAGTTCTTC | CATSEGGREQFF
TRBJ1-2 | TRBV19 | NA | NA | TGTGCCAGTTGGAGAGCCTATGGCTACACCTTC | CASWRAYGYTF
TRBJ2-7 | TRBV10-1 | NA | NA | TGCGCCAGCAGTGAGTCGGTGCAAGGTGAGCAGTACTTC | CASSESVQGEQYF
TRBJ1-2 | TRBV23-1 | NA | NA | TGCGCCATCCTCCATGGCTACACCTTC | CAILHGYTF
TRBJ1-6 | TRBV5-1 | NA | NA | TGCGCCAGCAGCTTGGACCGGACAGAAAATAATTCACCCCTCCACTTT | CASSLDRTENNSPLHF